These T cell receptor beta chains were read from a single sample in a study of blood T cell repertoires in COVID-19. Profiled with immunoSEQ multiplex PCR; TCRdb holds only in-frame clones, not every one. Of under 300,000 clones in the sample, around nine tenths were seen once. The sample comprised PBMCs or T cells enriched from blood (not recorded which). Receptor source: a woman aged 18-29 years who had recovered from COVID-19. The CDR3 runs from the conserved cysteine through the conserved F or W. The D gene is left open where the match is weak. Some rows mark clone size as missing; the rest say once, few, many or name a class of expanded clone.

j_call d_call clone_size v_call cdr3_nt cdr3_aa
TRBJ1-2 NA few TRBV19 TGTGCCAGTAGTACCCCCCCGTACTATGGCTACACCTTC CASSTPPYYGYTF
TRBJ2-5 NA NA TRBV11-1 TGTGCCAGCAGCTTAGGGTGGGCAGCCCAAGAGACCCAGTACTTC CASSLGWAAQETQYF
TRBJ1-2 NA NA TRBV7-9 TGTGCCAGCAGCCGTCTGCAAGGGGGAGGGGGCTACACCTTC CASSRLQGGGGYTF
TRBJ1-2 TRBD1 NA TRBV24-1 TGTGCCACCAGTGACCTGGGACAGATTCGTGGCTACACCTTC CATSDLGQIRGYTF
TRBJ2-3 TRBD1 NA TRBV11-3 TGTGCCAGCAGCTCAACCATGACAGGGGATACGCAGTATTTT CASSSTMTGDTQYF
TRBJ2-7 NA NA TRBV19 TGTGCCAGTAGCCGGGGGGCTTCCGAGCAGTACTTC CASSRGASEQYF
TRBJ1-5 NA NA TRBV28 TGTGCCAGCAGGCCGTCGGGCAATCAGCCCCAGCATTTT CASRPSGNQPQHF
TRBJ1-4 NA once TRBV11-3 TGTGCCAGCAGCTTGGGGAGGAATGAAAAACTGTTTTTT CASSLGRNEKLFF
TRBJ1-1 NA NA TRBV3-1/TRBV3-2 TGTGCCAGCAGCCGGAATCGGGGGGTTACTGAAGCTTTCTTT CASSRNRGVTEAFF
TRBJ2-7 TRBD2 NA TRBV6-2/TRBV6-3 TGTGCCAGCAGTTATGCAGGGTGGAGCGGGAGTTTATACGAGCAGTACTTC CASSYAGWSGSLYEQYF
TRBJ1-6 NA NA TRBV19 TGTGCCAGTAGTTGGGGGGTTAAAGATTCACCCCTCCACTTT CASSWGVKDSPLHF
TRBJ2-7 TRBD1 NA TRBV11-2 TGTGCCAGCAGCTTTAGCGACAGGGCTGGAGAGCAGTACTTC CASSFSDRAGEQYF
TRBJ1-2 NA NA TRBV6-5 TGTGCCAGCAGCTATCTACAGATCGGGGGTGGCTACACCTTC CASSYLQIGGGYTF
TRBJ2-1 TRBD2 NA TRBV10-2 TGCGCCAGCAGGTACCCGGTTTATAGCGGGAAGGCGGGTGAGCAGTTCTTC CASRYPVYSGKAGEQFF
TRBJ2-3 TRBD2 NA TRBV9 TGTGCCAGCAGCGTAGGGCTAGCGGGGGGCAACACAGATACGCAGTATTTT CASSVGLAGGNTDTQYF
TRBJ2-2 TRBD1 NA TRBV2 TGTGCCAGCAGTGAAACAGGGGAAAACACCGGGGAGCTGTTTTTT CASSETGENTGELFF
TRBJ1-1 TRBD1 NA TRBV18 TGTGCCAGCTCACCCGTAGGACAGGGGAACACTGAAGCTTTCTTT CASSPVGQGNTEAFF
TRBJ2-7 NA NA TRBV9 TGTGCCAGCAGCGCCGGGGTGGGGTGGGGATCCTACGAGCAGTACTTC CASSAGVGWGSYEQYF
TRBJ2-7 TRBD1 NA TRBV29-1 TGCAGCGTCCGGACAGGGGGCACCTACGAGCAGTACTTC CSVRTGGTYEQYF
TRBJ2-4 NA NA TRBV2 TGTGCCAGCACAGGAGAAGGGGCACTAGCCAAAAACATTCAGTACTTC CASTGEGALAKNIQYF
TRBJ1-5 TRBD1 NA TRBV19 TGTGCCAGTAGTATCCGAGGGACAGACTATCAGCCCCAGCATTTT CASSIRGTDYQPQHF
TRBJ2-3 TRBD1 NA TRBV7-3 TGTGCCAGCAGCTCCGAACGGGACAGGGTCACAGATACGCAGTATTTT CASSSERDRVTDTQYF
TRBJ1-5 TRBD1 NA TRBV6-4 TGTGCCAGCAACCCGACAGGGGGGTCGAGCGCGGATCAGCCCCAGCATTTT CASNPTGGSSADQPQHF